The sample holds many counts of the clone carrying this T cell receptor (beta chain). The source of the sample is a study of HIV-infected children after antiretroviral therapy interruption. For the study at large: Recorded EBV and CMV exposure existed for most children. Interruption-arm sampling covered weeks 0, 12, interruption end (24 or 48), and about 3 years post-study. Weeks 0, 48 and 150 were sampled under continuous treatment.

The TCR library was built from RNA with a 3' RACE protocol and unique molecular identifiers. TCRdb re-called the 3' RACE reads with MiXCR, one entry per CDR3 protein. Here the sample spans about 83,000 distinct CDR3 sequences, less than 7% being singletons. V was shortened by 5 bases and J by 5 bases, with 13 bases between the two germline ends. Germline V lookup: CDR1 DFQATT, CDR2 SNEGSKA (reference sequence). This CDR3 is 13 amino acids long. This sample's treatment: PENTA 11 planned treatment interruption arm or continuous ART arm. The sample was CD45RA+ CD4+ T cells from PBMCs, pooled from several time points, taken from a donor given antiretroviral therapy, either interrupted or continuous. Subset reported: naive CD4+ CD45RA+ CD45RO- T cells. This clonotype was obtained from a pool of human donors with HIV. This chain links TRBV20-1 with TRBJ2-1; D perhaps matches TRBD2 (5 bases). CDR3 sequence: CSAGGRHHNEQFF. DNA for the CDR3: TGCAGTGCTGGAGGTAGGCACCACAATGAGCAGTTCTTC.